Following are 22 T cell receptor beta chains from one sample sequenced in a study of cytomegalovirus exposure and HLA in healthy donors (TCRdb year 2017). Library creation used the immunoSEQ multiplex PCR assay. As stored in TCRdb, this immuneACCESS dataset retains in-frame rearrangements with V and J assigned. A fraction of the clones does not appear; measured against another copy, unresolved V genes explain less than half of the discrepancy, and the remainder lacks a known reason. This sample is represented by more than 95,000 clones; 70% to 90% of them were singletons. About 1.8% of the sample is in the top ten clones. The sample taken for sequencing was PBMCs. The receptors stem from a young man in good health and CMV-seronegative.

The chain employs TRBV27 and TRBJ2-3; 11 nucleotides line up with TRBD1. CDR3 length: 20 residues. The junction had 16 bases not matched to a gene; V was cut back by 0 bases and J by 5 bases. Germline CDR1 and CDR2: MNHEY and SMNVEV (reference sequence). CDR3 amino acids: CASSLSSPGTGGRFGDTQYF. CDR3 nucleotides: TGTGCCAGCAGTTTATCCAGTCCCGGGACAGGGGGTCGGTTTGGAGATACGCAGTATTTT.

The chain uses TRBV25-1 and TRBJ2-3, with 12 bases aligning to TRBD2. CDR1 is MGHDK and CDR2 is SYGVNS in the germline V gene. Losses at the gene ends were 2 bases for V and 4 bases for J; bases not matched to a gene: 7. The CDR3 runs to 17 residues. CDR3 in DNA: TGTGCCAGCAGTGAAAGGACTAGCGGGAAGTATTCAGATACGCAGTATTTT. It codes for CASSERTSGKYSDTQYF.

The V and J genes are TRBV7-9 and TRBJ2-3; 11 nucleotides match TRBD2. With 5 bases clipped from V and 2 bases from J, the junction kept 3 bases outside the gene matches. The CDR3 spans 15 residues. From germline, CDR1 is SEHNR and CDR2 FQNEAQ (reference sequence). The CDR3 here is CASSVTSGTTDTQYF. The CDR3 DNA reads TGTGCCAGCAGCGTGACTAGCGGGACCACAGATACGCAGTATTTT.

This clone came up many times. This rearrangement joins TRBV25-1 to TRBJ1-2; D remains unclear. The germline V gene has CDR1 MGHDK and CDR2 SYGVNS. V was clipped by 3 bases and J by 8 bases, with 16 bases between them. This CDR3 has 14 residues. Here the CDR3 reads CASSEMSRGKGYTF. The CDR3 DNA follows: TGTGCCAGCAGTGAGATGTCTCGGGGAAAGGGCTACACCTTC.

The rearrangement uses TRBV6-6 and TRBJ2-7; 7 bases are shared with TRBD2. Per germline, CDR1 MNHNY and CDR2 SVGAGI (reference sequence). The V gene end was trimmed by 6 bases and the J gene end by 3 bases; junction bases not matched to a gene: 8. The CDR3 spans 14 residues. CDR3 loop: CASRLAEGGYEQYF. CDR3 coding DNA: TGTGCCAGCAGGCTAGCGGAGGGAGGCTACGAGCAGTACTTC.

V usage is TRBV29-1 and J usage is TRBJ2-7; weak D call: TRBD2 (5 bases). With 7 bases removed from V and 1 base from J, the gap between germline ends came to 8 bases. The CDR3 consists of 11 residues. Per germline, CDR1 SQVTM and CDR2 ANQGSEA. The CDR3 bases are TGCAGCGGCCGGGAATCCTACGAGCAGTACTTC. Amino acid sequence: CSGRESYEQYF.

This sequence joins TRBV5-1 and TRBJ1-1; D is undetermined. This CDR3 is 14 amino acids long. V lost 2 bases, J lost 0 bases, and 8 bases lay in between. Germline V gives CDR1 SGHRS, CDR2 YFSETQ. CDR3 sequence: CASSFRTLNTEAFF. The CDR3 region has the DNA TGCGCCAGCAGCTTTCGTACACTGAACACTGAAGCTTTCTTT. The full variable domain, in which reference TRBV5-1 and TRBJ1-1 provide the parts outside the CDR3, is KAGVTQTPRYLIKTRGQQVTLSCSPISGHRSVSWYQQTPGQGLQFLFEYFSETQRNKGNFPGRFSGRQFSNSRSEMNVSTLELGDSALYLCASSFRTLNTEAFFGQGTRLTVV.

This rearrangement joins TRBV18 to TRBJ2-3; 10 nucleotides match TRBD2. This CDR3 region has 16 residues. V shed 3 bases and J 6 bases; nucleotides not matched to a gene: 9. Germline values: CDR1 KGHSH, CDR2 LQKENI. The CDR3 DNA sequence: TGTGCCAGCTCACCGGCGCCTAGCGGGGGATGGGATACGCAGTATTTT. Its protein is CASSPAPSGGWDTQYF. Filled out from reference TRBV18 and TRBJ2-3, the complete variable domain reads NAGVMQNPRHLVRRRGQEARLRCSPMKGHSHVYWYRQLPEEGLKFMVYLQKENIIDESGMPKERFSAEFPKEGPSILRIQQVVRGDSAAYFCASSPAPSGGWDTQYFGPGTRLTVL.

The chain is built from TRBV6-5 and TRBJ1-5; D uncertain. This CDR3 contains 14 residues. Germline CDR1 reads MNHEY; CDR2 reads SVGAGI. Trimming removed 5 bases from V and 3 bases from J, with 11 bases in between. This CDR3 is CASSPRHDNQPQHF. The CDR3 nucleotides read TGTGCCAGCAGTCCACGACATGACAATCAGCCCCAGCATTTT.

This clone showed up just once. The V gene is TRBV10-1, the J gene TRBJ2-6, with D maybe TRBD1 (6 bases). Germline V gene lookup returns CDR1 WNHNN and CDR2 SYGVQD (reference sequence). The CDR3 covers 18 residues. V was cut by 9 bases and J by 0 bases, with 21 bases left in between. This chain's CDR3 is CASHGTHKRGSGANVLTF. CDR3 DNA sequence: TGCGCCAGTCACGGGACACACAAGAGGGGCTCTGGGGCCAACGTCCTGACTTTC.

CDR3 bases: TGTGCCAGCAGTCCCGGGACAGGGGGCTCCTACGAGCAGTACTTC. This codes for CASSPGTGGSYEQYF. The chain carries TRBV7-9 and TRBJ2-7, with 11 bases lining up with TRBD1. The V segment lost 6 bases and the J segment 0 bases; nucleotides outside the gene matches: 4. CDR1 is SEHNR and CDR2 is FQNEAQ in the germline V gene (reference sequence). CDR3 length: 15 residues.

The chain has TRBV7-8 and TRBJ1-1; TRBD1 matches 7 bases. Germline CDR1 SGHVS, CDR2 FQNEAQ. J gave up 5 bases and V 1 base, and 4 bases lay outside the gene matches. This CDR3 comprises 14 residues. For the CDR3, the DNA is TGTGCCAGCAGCTTAGTAGGGGGCGGGACTGAAGCTTTCTTT. Translation: CASSLVGGGTEAFF.

V gene TRBV5-1 combines with J gene TRBJ1-6, with 10 bases aligning to TRBD1. The V segment lost 2 bases and the J segment 8 bases; nucleotides outside the gene matches: 4. CDR1 and CDR2 from the germline V gene are SGHRS and YFSETQ. The CDR3 is made up of 15 amino acids. Written as DNA, the CDR3 is TGCGCCAGCAGCTTTCGACAGGGGGCGGATTCACCCCTCCACTTT. It encodes CASSFRQGADSPLHF.

The chain has TRBV25-1 and TRBJ2-3, with TRBD1 matching 7 bases. Per the germline V gene, CDR1 is MGHDK and CDR2 is SYGVNS. CDR3 length: 16 amino acids. J gave up 3 bases and V 4 bases, and 10 bases lay outside the gene matches. The CDR3 spells CASSAVQGQGTDTQYF. In nucleotides, the CDR3 is TGTGCCAGCAGTGCCGTACAGGGGCAGGGAACAGATACGCAGTATTTT.

This chain uses TRBV19 with TRBJ2-3; unclear D gene. CDR1 and CDR2 (germline): LNHDA, SQIVND (reference sequence). Deletions cut 7 bases from V and 5 bases from J, with 16 bases between. The CDR3 totals 14 residues. Here the CDR3 DNA reads TGTGCCAGTACTCAGTATTATGGCGGAGATACGCAGTATTTT. Its translation is CASTQYYGGDTQYF.

The J gene is TRBJ2-7, the V gene TRBV7-2, with 7 nucleotides matching TRBD1. The ends lost 5 bases at V and 7 bases at J; junction bases unmatched: 8. CDR1 is SGHTA and CDR2 is FQGNSA in the germline V gene. The CDR3 sequence is 13 residues long. CDR3 protein: CASSRGTVEEQYF. The CDR3 DNA sequence: TGTGCCAGCAGCCGAGGGACAGTGGAAGAGCAGTACTTC.

The V call is TRBV5-1, the J call TRBJ1-2; 8 bases line up with TRBD1. The J segment lost 7 bases and the V segment lost 5 bases, leaving 13 bases of the junction unmatched. The CDR3 extends over 15 amino acids. Looked up from germline, CDR1 is SGHRS and CDR2 is YFSETQ. CDR3 sequence (DNA): TGCGCCAGCAGTACCGGACAGGGCGGTGTTCGTGGCTACACCTTC. Its protein product is CASSTGQGGVRGYTF.

The rearrangement links TRBV28 to TRBJ2-5, with 8 bases fitting TRBD1. Losses at the gene ends were 3 bases for V and 9 bases for J; bases not matched to a gene: 9. The CDR3 covers 14 residues. Germline CDR1 MDHEN, CDR2 SYDVKM. The CDR3 region has the DNA TGTGCCAGCAGTTTGGACAGGGTCTCCCAGGCCCAGTACTTC. Its protein is CASSLDRVSQAQYF. Variable domain in full (rest from reference TRBV28 and TRBJ2-5): DVKVTQSSRYLVKRTGEKVFLECVQDMDHENMFWYRQDPGLGLRLIYFSYDVKMKEKGDIPEGYSVSREKKERFSLILESASTNQTSMYLCASSLDRVSQAQYFGPGTRLLVL.

The genes are TRBV28 and TRBJ1-2; 7 nucleotides agree with TRBD1. V gave up 4 bases and J gave up 4 bases; unmatched junction bases: 9. The CDR3 contains 15 residues. Per the germline V gene, CDR1 is MDHEN and CDR2 is SYDVKM. The CDR3 region is CASSSTGAPAYGYTF. The CDR3 DNA is TGTGCCAGCAGTTCCACAGGGGCCCCTGCCTATGGCTACACCTTC.

CDR3 DNA sequence: TGTGCCAGCAGCAGAGGACAGGTTAATAGCGGGGAGCTGTTTTTT. As protein: CASSRGQVNSGELFF. V and J are TRBV5-5 and TRBJ2-2; TRBD1 agrees at 7 bases. V was pared by 4 bases and J by 7 bases, with 10 bases of the junction left unmatched. This CDR3 comprises 15 residues. Germline assignment: CDR1 SGHKS and CDR2 YYEKEE (reference sequence). The whole variable domain, filled in from reference TRBV5-5 and TRBJ2-2, reads DAGVTQSPTHLIKTRGQQVTLRCSPISGHKSVSWYQQVLGQGPQFIFQYYEKEERGRGNFPDRFSARQFPNYSSELNVNALLLGDSALYLCASSRGQVNSGELFFGEGSRLTVL.

This sequence joins TRBV28 and TRBJ1-5; 8 bases fit TRBD1. Unmatched junction bases numbered 10, after V lost 3 bases and J lost 3 bases. Per the germline V gene, CDR1 is MDHEN and CDR2 is SYDVKM. This CDR3 has 17 amino acids. CDR3 sequence (DNA): TGTGCCAGCAGTTTCACGAGATACAGGGGGAACAATCAGCCCCAGCATTTT. Protein product: CASSFTRYRGNNQPQHF.

This clone was seen a handful of times. The chain links TRBV28 to TRBJ1-1, with 7 nucleotides matching TRBD1. The CDR3 has 16 amino acids. Trimming at V came to 8 bases and at J to 0 bases, leaving 12 bases not matched to a gene. Germline values: CDR1 MDHEN, CDR2 SYDVKM. In DNA form, the CDR3 reads TGTGCCAGCGATACCTACCTACAGGGGATGAACACTGAAGCTTTCTTT. It yields the protein CASDTYLQGMNTEAFF.